What follows are 25 T cell receptor beta chains derived from one specimen sequenced in a study of shared clonotypes between healthy human individuals. Libraries were prepared by immunoSEQ multiplex PCR; TCRdb keeps only in-frame clonotypes and omits some of them. The sample has some 2,100,000 clones, under 95% seen once. Naive-designated CD8 cells lacked CD45RO, were positively enriched for CCR7, and omitted terminally differentiated effector memory CD45RA+ cells. Sequencing was done on a sample of naive CD8+ T cells from PBMCs. The receptors here all came from a man between 18 and 35 years old in good health. Some clones in this sample may be carry-over from other donors' samples.

The J gene is TRBJ2-7, the V gene TRBV10-3, with a weak D call TRBD1 (6 bases). V shed 7 bases and J shed 1 base, with 11 bases lying between them. Germline CDR1 ENHRY, CDR2 SYGVKD. The CDR3 sequence is 13 residues long. The chain's CDR3 is CAINRDNSYEQYF. CDR3 nucleotides: TGTGCCATCAACCGGGACAATTCCTACGAGCAGTACTTC.

This chain links TRBV6-5 with TRBJ1-1; no firm D call. This CDR3 region has 15 residues. With 5 bases removed from V and 0 bases from J, the gap between germline ends came to 13 bases. Germline values: CDR1 MNHEY, CDR2 SVGAGI. The CDR3 bases are TGTGCCAGCAGTGTTAGAGTAAACATGAACACTGAAGCTTTCTTT. This sequence encodes CASSVRVNMNTEAFF.

The chain carries TRBV28 and TRBJ2-5, with D perhaps assigned TRBD1 or TRBD2 (7 bases each). V was clipped by 3 bases and J by 5 bases, with 13 bases between them. This CDR3 has 14 residues. Looked up from germline, CDR1 is MDHEN and CDR2 is SYDVKM. The CDR3 loop is CASSFLGGGETQYF. DNA of the CDR3: TGTGCCAGCAGTTTTTTGGGAGGGGGCGAGACCCAGTACTTC.

The chain couples TRBV5-1 to TRBJ1-2; D is undetermined. Trimming left V 7 bases short and J 0 bases short, with 13 bases between. The CDR3 loop spans 14 amino acids. CDR1 is SGHRS and CDR2 is YFSETQ in the germline V gene. CDR3: CASQHGFSNYGYTF. The CDR3 DNA reads TGCGCCAGCCAACATGGCTTTTCTAACTATGGCTACACCTTC.

The chain carries TRBV25-1 and TRBJ2-1; D is ambiguous. The germline V gene encodes CDR1 MGHDK and CDR2 SYGVNS. Between the trimmed V and J ends, which lost 3 bases and 5 bases, there was a span of 8 bases. The CDR3 is made up of 13 amino acids. CDR3 region: CASSDFRNNEQFF. The CDR3 region has the DNA TGTGCCAGCAGTGATTTCAGGAACAATGAGCAGTTCTTC.

The chain has TRBV27 and TRBJ2-3, with D unresolved. This CDR3 comprises 16 residues. Trimming removed 6 bases from V and 5 bases from J, with 21 bases in between. Germline-derived CDR1 and CDR2 are MNHEY and SMNVEV (reference sequence). The CDR3 is CASRPLGGASIDTQYF. CDR3 DNA sequence: TGTGCCAGCAGACCCTTGGGCGGAGCCTCGATAGATACGCAGTATTTT.

V and J are TRBV6-6 and TRBJ1-2, with 9 bases matching TRBD1. The V and J ends lost 4 bases and 8 bases, in that order; junction bases with no gene match: 11. The CDR3 has 15 amino acids. Germline V CDR1 and CDR2: MNHNY, SVGAGI (reference sequence). The CDR3 here is CASSSLNRGLGGYTF. CDR3 coding DNA: TGTGCCAGCAGTTCCCTGAACAGGGGGCTGGGCGGCTACACCTTC.

The rearrangement links TRBV4-1 to TRBJ2-1, with 7 bases that match TRBD2. Germline loops: CDR1 MGHRA, CDR2 YSYEKL. This CDR3 contains 17 residues. V gave up 2 bases and J gave up 8 bases; unmatched junction bases: 15. The CDR3 protein is CASSQTLREVSVDEQFF. CDR3 nucleotide sequence: TGCGCCAGCAGCCAAACATTACGGGAGGTATCCGTCGATGAGCAGTTCTTC.

This chain joins TRBV5-1 and TRBJ2-7; D perhaps matches TRBD1 (7 bases). Germline CDR1 reads SGHRS; CDR2 reads YFSETQ. The CDR3 length is 18 residues. Trimming removed 1 base from V and 2 bases from J, with 22 bases in between. CDR3 amino acids: CASSLKAVEGAPPYEQYF. The CDR3 DNA reads TGCGCCAGCAGCTTGAAAGCGGTGGAGGGGGCCCCCCCCTACGAGCAGTACTTC.

This clone has just one count. The chain recombines TRBV27 with TRBJ2-3, with D perhaps TRBD2 (5 bases). Germline V lookup: CDR1 MNHEY, CDR2 SMNVEV (reference sequence). The CDR3 extends over 15 amino acids. The V and J ends lost 5 bases and 4 bases respectively, with 16 bases between them. The CDR3 DNA reads TGTGCCAGCAGTCTACTAGACTCCCGGGCAGATACGCAGTATTTT. Its protein product is CASSLLDSRADTQYF.

This chain uses TRBV19 with TRBJ1-2; D call uncertain. V lost 8 bases, J lost 4 bases, and 14 bases lay in between. CDR1 and CDR2 (germline): LNHDA, SQIVND (reference sequence). The CDR3 contains 13 residues. CDR3 sequence: CASSQAPSYGYTF. CDR3 DNA sequence: TGTGCCAGTTCTCAGGCCCCCAGCTATGGCTACACCTTC.

DNA of the CDR3: TGTGCCAGCAGCCAGTACGACACTGAAGCTTTCTTT. Translating gives CASSQYDTEAFF. V and J are TRBV5-6 and TRBJ1-1, with D uncertain. The CDR3 is 12 residues long. The V and J ends lost 4 bases and 3 bases respectively, with 7 bases between them. Germline-derived CDR1 and CDR2 are SGHDT and YYEEEE.

This clone was recorded once. V gene TRBV6-5 combines with J gene TRBJ2-2; TRBD2 agrees at 9 bases. Trimming at V came to 5 bases and at J to 9 bases, leaving 1 base not matched to a gene. The germline V gene has CDR1 MNHEY and CDR2 SVGAGI. CDR3 size: 12 residues. Here the CDR3 DNA reads TGTGCCAGCAGTCCTAGCGGGAGGGAGCTGTTTTTT. Translated, it gives CASSPSGRELFF.

This clone was seen a few times. Other DNA variants within this sample encode the same CDR3. The V and J genes are TRBV9 and TRBJ1-1; unclear D gene. The CDR3 totals 14 residues. Trimming cost V 0 bases and J 1 base, with 7 bases left between them. The germline V gene has CDR1 SGDLS and CDR2 YYNGEE. CDR3 in amino acids: CASSVVPGNTEAFF. DNA for the CDR3: TGTGCCAGCAGCGTAGTCCCGGGGAACACTGAAGCTTTCTTT.

The chain is built from TRBV7-8 and TRBJ2-7; unclear D gene. V was pared by 1 base and J by 0 bases, with 10 bases between. This CDR3 has 15 residues. The germline V gene encodes CDR1 SGHVS and CDR2 FQNEAQ. The CDR3 loop reads CASSLGTQSSYEQYF. The CDR3 bases are TGTGCCAGCAGCTTAGGGACCCAAAGCTCCTACGAGCAGTACTTC.

This chain connects TRBV19 to TRBJ1-5; 11 nucleotides agree with TRBD1. J lost 3 bases, V lost 6 bases, and 7 bases had no gene match. This CDR3 contains 16 residues. CDR1 is LNHDA, CDR2 SQIVND, per germline (reference sequence). CDR3 protein: CASRRDRGTANQPQHF. DNA for the CDR3: TGTGCCAGTAGACGGGACAGGGGGACTGCCAATCAGCCCCAGCATTTT.

V is TRBV9 and J is TRBJ2-1; D is perhaps TRBD2 (5 bases). The V and J ends lost 0 bases and 0 bases respectively, with 16 bases between them. This CDR3 comprises 18 residues. The germline V gene has CDR1 SGDLS and CDR2 YYNGEE. CDR3 in DNA: TGTGCCAGCAGCGTAGGTGGAGAGGGCTTAAGCTCCTACAATGAGCAGTTCTTC. Its protein product is CASSVGGEGLSSYNEQFF.

The chain links TRBV19 to TRBJ1-1, with 7 bases that match TRBD1. This CDR3 contains 15 residues. Germline V gene data show CDR1 as LNHDA and CDR2 as SQIVND (reference sequence). V lost 4 bases and J lost 1; bases outside the gene matches: 6. CDR3 DNA sequence: TGTGCCAGTAGTACACCGGGACAGCCGAACACTGAAGCTTTCTTT. This codes for CASSTPGQPNTEAFF.

The sample holds one count of this clone. The chain links TRBV5-1 to TRBJ1-1; D is possibly TRBD1 (6 bases). Germline loops: CDR1 SGHRS, CDR2 YFSETQ. V lost 0 bases, J lost 4 bases, and 13 bases lay in between. This CDR3 comprises 15 residues. The CDR3 DNA sequence: TGCGCCAGCAGCTTGGTAGACAGGTCGGGCACTGAAGCTTTCTTT. Protein sequence: CASSLVDRSGTEAFF.

The V and J genes are TRBV7-9 and TRBJ2-1, with TRBD2 as a possible D gene (5 bases). Trimming took 5 bases from V and 6 from J, leaving 11 bases between them. This CDR3 is built from 13 residues. Germline CDR1 reads SEHNR; CDR2 reads FQNEAQ (reference sequence). CDR3 in DNA: TGTGCCAGCAGCACTAGACTACCCAATGAGCAGTTCTTC. Its translation: CASSTRLPNEQFF.

The V gene is TRBV19, the J gene TRBJ1-5; D remains unclear. V dropped 3 bases and J dropped 2 bases, with 11 bases sitting between them. Germline-derived CDR1 and CDR2 are LNHDA and SQIVND (reference sequence). This CDR3 contains 15 residues. CDR3 protein: CASSIPRRGNQPQHF. The CDR3 DNA follows: TGTGCCAGTAGTATTCCCAGAAGAGGCAATCAGCCCCAGCATTTT.

The chain joins TRBV6-6 to TRBJ2-5; 7 bases are a match to TRBD2. The germline CDR1 and CDR2 sequences are MNHNY and SVGAGI (reference sequence). This CDR3 comprises 12 residues. The junction had 3 bases not matched to a gene; V was cut back by 7 bases and J by 4 bases. The CDR3 spells CASTPGGETQYF. The CDR3 nucleotides are TGTGCCAGCACGCCGGGAGGAGAGACCCAGTACTTC.

This clone occurred once. This sequence joins TRBV21-1 and TRBJ2-5. TRBV21-1 is listed as a pseudogene. This CDR3 is 14 amino acids long. CDR3 sequence (DNA): TGTGCCAGCAGCGGACCAACTGGGGTAGAGACCCAGTACTTC. Amino acid sequence: CASSGPTGVETQYF.

On this clone itself: Other DNA sequences in the same sample also yield this CDR3. The chain employs TRBV4-1 and TRBJ2-7, with a weak D call TRBD1 (6 bases). CDR3 length: 14 amino acids. Germline V gives CDR1 MGHRA, CDR2 YSYEKL. Trimming took off 2 bases at V and 4 bases at J, with 12 bases between the two ends. The DNA for the CDR3 is TGCGCCAGCAGCCAAAGGCAGGGGTTGTACGAGCAGTACTTC. Encoded protein: CASSQRQGLYEQYF.

This chain connects TRBV5-8 to TRBJ2-7; a possible D gene is TRBD2 (5 bases). Germline values: CDR1 SGHTS, CDR2 YDEGEE. V was trimmed by 4 bases and J by 9 bases, leaving 20 bases between them. The CDR3 covers 14 residues. The CDR3 is CASSPPLGSSGQYF. The CDR3 coding sequence is TGTGCCAGCAGCCCGCCCCTTGGGAGCTCCGGGCAGTACTTC. The full variable domain, rest sourced from reference TRBV5-8 and TRBJ2-7, is EAGVTQSPTHLIKTRGQQATLRCSPISGHTSVYWYQQALGLGLQFLLWYDEGEERNRGNFPPRFSGRQFPNYSSELNVNALELEDSALYLCASSPPLGSSGQYFGPGTRLTVT.